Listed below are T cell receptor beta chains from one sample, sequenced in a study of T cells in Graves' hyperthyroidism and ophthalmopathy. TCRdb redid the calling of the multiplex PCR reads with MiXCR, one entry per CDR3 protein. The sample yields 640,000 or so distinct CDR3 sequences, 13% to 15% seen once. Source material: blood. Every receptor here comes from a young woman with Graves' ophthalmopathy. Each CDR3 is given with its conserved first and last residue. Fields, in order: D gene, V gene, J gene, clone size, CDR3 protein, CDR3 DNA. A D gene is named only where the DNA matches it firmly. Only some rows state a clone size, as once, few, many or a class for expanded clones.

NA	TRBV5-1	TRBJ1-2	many	CASRVRPGRDGYTF	TGCGCCAGCAGGGTCAGACCCGGGAGGGATGGCTACACCTTC
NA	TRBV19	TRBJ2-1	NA	CASSTSINEQFF	TGTGCCAGTAGTACTTCGATTAATGAGCAGTTCTTC
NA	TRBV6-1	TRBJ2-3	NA	CASRGFTDTQYF	TGTGCCAGCAGGGGGTTTACAGATACGCAGTATTTT
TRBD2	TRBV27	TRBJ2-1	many	CASSSPIRTSGRSSSYNEQFF	TGTGCCAGCAGTTCCCCTATTCGGACTAGCGGGAGGTCAAGCTCCTACAATGAGCAGTTCTTC
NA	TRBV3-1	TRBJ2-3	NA	CASSQVGGGATDTQYF	TGTGCCAGCAGCCAGGTAGGGGGGGGAGCCACAGATACGCAGTATTTT
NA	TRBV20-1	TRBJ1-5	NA	CSARDLSIRIPYSNQPQHF	TGCAGTGCTAGAGATTTATCCATTCGTATTCCGTATAGCAATCAGCCCCAGCATTTT
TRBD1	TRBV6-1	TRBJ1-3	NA	CASSAWGQGGDSGNTIYF	TGTGCCAGCAGTGCCTGGGGGCAGGGGGGCGACTCTGGAAACACCATATATTTT
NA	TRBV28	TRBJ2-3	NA	CASSAGQLADTQYF	TGTGCCAGCAGTGCAGGACAGCTAGCAGATACGCAGTATTTT
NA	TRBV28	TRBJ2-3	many	CASSTTPRTDTQYF	TGTGCCAGCAGCACGACTCCAAGGACAGATACGCAGTATTTT
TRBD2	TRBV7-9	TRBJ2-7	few	CASSPNFLAGDGEQYF	TGTGCCAGCAGCCCCAACTTTCTAGCGGGAGACGGTGAGCAGTACTTC
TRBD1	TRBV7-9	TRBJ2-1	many	CASSWDRNEQFF	TGTGCCAGCAGCTGGGACAGGAATGAGCAGTTCTTC
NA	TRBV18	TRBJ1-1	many	CASSPGRGGAEAFF	TGTGCCAGCTCACCAGGGCGGGGAGGGGCTGAAGCTTTCTTT
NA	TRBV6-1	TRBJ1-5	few	CASSLQGYNQPQHF	TGTGCCAGCAGTTTACAGGGATACAATCAGCCCCAGCATTTT
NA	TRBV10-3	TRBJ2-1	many	CAISEPLGGSGGRKGNEQFF	TGTGCCATCAGTGAGCCCCTTGGTGGCAGTGGGGGGAGGAAAGGCAATGAGCAGTTCTTC
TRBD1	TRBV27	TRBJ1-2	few	CASSIKTGGISYTF	TGTGCCAGCAGTATAAAAACAGGGGGCATAAGCTACACCTTC
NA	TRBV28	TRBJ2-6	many	CASSPPVGANVLTF	TGTGCCAGCAGTCCCCCCGTTGGGGCCAACGTCCTGACTTTC
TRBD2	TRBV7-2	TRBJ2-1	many	CASSLAGTSVYNEQFF	TGTGCCAGCAGCTTAGCCGGGACTAGCGTATACAATGAGCAGTTCTTC
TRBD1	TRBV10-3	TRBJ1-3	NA	CALSTGGNTIYF	TGTGCCCTCTCGACAGGGGGGAACACCATATATTTT